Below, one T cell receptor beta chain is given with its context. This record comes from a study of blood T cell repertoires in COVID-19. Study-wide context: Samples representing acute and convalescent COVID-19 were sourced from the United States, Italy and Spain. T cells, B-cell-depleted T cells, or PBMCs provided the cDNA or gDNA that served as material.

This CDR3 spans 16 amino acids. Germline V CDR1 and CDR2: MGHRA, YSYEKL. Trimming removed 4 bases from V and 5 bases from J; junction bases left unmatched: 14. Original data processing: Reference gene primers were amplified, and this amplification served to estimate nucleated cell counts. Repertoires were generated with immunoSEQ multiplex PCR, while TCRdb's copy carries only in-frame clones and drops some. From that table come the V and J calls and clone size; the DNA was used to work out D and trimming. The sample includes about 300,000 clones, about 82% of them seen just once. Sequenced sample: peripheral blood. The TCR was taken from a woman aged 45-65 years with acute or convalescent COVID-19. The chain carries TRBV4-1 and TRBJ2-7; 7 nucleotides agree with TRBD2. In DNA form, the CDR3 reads TGCGCCAGCAGCCCCGGTCTAGCGGTCGCCCACGACGAGCAGTACTTC. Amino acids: CASSPGLAVAHDEQYF.